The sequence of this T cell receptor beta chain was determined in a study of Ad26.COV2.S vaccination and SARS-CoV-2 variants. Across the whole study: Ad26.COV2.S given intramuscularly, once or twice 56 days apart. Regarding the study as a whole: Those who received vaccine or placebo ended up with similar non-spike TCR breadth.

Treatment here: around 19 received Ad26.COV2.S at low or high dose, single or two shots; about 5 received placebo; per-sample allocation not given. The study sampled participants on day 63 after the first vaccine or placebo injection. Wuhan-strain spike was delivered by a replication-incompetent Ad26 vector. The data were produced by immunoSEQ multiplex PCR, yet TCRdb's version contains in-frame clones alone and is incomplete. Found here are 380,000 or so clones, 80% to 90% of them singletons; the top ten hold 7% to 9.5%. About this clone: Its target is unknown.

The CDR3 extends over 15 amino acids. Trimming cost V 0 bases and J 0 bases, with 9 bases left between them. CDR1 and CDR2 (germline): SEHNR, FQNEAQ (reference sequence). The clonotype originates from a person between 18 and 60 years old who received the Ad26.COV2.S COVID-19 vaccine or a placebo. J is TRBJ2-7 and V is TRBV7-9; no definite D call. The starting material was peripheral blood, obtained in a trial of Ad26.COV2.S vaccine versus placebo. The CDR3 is CASSLAQYSSYEQYF. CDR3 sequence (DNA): TGTGCCAGCAGCTTAGCGCAGTACAGCTCCTACGAGCAGTACTTC.